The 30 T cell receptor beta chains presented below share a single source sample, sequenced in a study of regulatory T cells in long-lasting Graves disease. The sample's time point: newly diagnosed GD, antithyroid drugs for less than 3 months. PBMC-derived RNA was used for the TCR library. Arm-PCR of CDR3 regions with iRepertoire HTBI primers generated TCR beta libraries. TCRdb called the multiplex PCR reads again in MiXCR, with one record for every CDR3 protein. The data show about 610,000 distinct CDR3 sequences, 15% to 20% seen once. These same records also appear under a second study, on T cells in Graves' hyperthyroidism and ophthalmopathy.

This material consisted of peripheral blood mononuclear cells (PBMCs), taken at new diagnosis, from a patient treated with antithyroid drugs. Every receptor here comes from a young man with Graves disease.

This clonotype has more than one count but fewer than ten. DNA for the CDR3: TGTGCCAGCAGCCAACCCCCGGGCGGAGATACGCAGTATTTT. Its protein product is CASSQPPGGDTQYF. V and J are TRBV4-2 and TRBJ2-3, with D hard to call. Per germline, CDR1 LGHNA and CDR2 YNFKEQ. This CDR3 region has 14 residues. Between the trimmed V and J ends, which lost 2 bases and 5 bases, there was a span of 11 bases.

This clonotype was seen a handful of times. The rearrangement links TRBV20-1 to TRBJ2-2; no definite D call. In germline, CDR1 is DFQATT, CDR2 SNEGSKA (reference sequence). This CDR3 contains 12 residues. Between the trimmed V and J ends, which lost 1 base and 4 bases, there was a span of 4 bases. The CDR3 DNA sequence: TGCAGTGCTAGAGCTCCCACCGGGGAGCTGTTTTTT. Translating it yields CSARAPTGELFF.

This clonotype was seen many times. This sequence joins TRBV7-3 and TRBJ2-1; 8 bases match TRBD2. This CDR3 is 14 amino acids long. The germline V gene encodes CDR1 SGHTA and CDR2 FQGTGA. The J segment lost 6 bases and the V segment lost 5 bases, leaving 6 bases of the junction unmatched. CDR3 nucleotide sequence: TGTGCCAGCAGCAAACGGGGACTAGTCAATGAGCAGTTCTTC. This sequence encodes CASSKRGLVNEQFF.

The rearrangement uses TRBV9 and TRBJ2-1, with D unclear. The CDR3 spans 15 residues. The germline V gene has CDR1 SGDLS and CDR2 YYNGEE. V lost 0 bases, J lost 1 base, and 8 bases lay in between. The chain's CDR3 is CASSVEDRSYNEQFF. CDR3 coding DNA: TGTGCCAGCAGCGTAGAGGACCGATCCTACAATGAGCAGTTCTTC. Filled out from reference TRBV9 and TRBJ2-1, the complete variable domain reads DSGVTQTPKHLITATGQRVTLRCSPRSGDLSVYWYQQSLDQGLQFLIQYYNGEERAKGNILERFSAQQFPDLHSELNLSSLELGDSALYFCASSVEDRSYNEQFFGPGTRLTVL.

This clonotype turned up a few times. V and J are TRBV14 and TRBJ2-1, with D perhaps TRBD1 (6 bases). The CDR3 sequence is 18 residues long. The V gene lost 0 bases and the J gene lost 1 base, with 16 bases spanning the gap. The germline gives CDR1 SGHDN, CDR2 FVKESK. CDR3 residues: CASSQEGVWGQSYNEQFF. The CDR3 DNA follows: TGTGCCAGCAGCCAAGAAGGAGTATGGGGACAATCCTACAATGAGCAGTTCTTC.

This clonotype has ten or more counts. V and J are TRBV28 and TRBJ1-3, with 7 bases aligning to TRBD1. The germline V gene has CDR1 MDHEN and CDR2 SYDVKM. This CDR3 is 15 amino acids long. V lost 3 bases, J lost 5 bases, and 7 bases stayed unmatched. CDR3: CASSFLTGPRNTIYF. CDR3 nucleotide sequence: TGTGCCAGCAGTTTCCTGACAGGGCCTCGAAACACCATATATTTT.

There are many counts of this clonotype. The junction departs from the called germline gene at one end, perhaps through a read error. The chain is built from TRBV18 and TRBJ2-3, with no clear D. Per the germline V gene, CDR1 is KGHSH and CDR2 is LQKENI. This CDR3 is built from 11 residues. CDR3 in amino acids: CASSRADTQYF. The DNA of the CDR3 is TGCGCCAGCAGCCGAGCAGATACGCAGTATTTT.

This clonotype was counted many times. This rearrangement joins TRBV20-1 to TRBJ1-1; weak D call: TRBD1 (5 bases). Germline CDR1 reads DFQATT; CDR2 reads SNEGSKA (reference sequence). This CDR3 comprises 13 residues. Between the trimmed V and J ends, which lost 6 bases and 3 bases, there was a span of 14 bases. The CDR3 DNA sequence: TGCAGTGCCAACCCCGGAGGGGACACTGAAGCTTTCTTT. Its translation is CSANPGGDTEAFF.

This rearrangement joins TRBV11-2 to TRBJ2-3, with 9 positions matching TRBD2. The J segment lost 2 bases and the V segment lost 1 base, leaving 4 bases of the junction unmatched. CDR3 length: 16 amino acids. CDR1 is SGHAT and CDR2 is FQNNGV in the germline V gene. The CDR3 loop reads CASSLGGGGATDTQYF. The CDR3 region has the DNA TGTGCCAGCAGCTTAGGGGGCGGGGGGGCCACAGATACGCAGTATTTT.

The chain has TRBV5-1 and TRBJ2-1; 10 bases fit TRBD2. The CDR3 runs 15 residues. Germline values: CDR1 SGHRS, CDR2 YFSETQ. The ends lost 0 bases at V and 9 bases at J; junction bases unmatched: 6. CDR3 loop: CASSLATSGEIEQFF. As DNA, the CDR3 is TGCGCCAGCAGCTTGGCCACTAGCGGGGAGATTGAGCAGTTCTTC.

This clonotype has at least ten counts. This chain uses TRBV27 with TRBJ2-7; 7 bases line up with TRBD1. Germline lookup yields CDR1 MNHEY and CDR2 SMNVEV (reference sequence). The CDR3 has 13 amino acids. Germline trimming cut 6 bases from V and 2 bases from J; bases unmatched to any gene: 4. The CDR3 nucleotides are TGTGCCAGCAGCCCGACAGGGACCTACGAGCAGTACTTC. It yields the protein CASSPTGTYEQYF.

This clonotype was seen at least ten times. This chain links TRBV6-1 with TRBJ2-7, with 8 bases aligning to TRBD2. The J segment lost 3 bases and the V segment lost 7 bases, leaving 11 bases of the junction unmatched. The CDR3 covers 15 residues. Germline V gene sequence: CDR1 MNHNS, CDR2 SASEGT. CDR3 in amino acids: CASTERLAGDYEQYF. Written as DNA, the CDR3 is TGTGCCAGCACCGAACGCCTAGCGGGTGACTACGAGCAGTACTTC.

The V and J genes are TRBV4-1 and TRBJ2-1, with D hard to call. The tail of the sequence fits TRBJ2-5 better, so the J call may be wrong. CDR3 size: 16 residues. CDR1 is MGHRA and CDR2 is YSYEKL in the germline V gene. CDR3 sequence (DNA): TGCGCCAGCAGCCCTTATCCTATGGGAATTGGAGAGACCCAGTACTTC. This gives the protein CASSPYPMGIGETQYF.

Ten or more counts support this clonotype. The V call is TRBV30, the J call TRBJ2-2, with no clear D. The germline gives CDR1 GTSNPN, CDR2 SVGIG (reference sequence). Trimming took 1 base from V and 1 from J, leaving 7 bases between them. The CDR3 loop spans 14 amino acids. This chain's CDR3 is CAWSEAGNTGELFF. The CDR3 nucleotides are TGTGCCTGGAGTGAAGCAGGGAACACCGGGGAGCTGTTTTTT.

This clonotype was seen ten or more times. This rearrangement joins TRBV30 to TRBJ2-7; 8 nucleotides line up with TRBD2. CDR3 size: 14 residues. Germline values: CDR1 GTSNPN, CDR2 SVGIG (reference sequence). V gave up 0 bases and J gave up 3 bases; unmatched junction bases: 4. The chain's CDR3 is CAWSVPAGVYEQYF. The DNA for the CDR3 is TGTGCCTGGAGTGTACCAGCGGGAGTCTACGAGCAGTACTTC. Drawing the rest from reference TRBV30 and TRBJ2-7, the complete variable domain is SQTIHQWPATLVQPVGSPLSLECTVEGTSNPNLYWYRQAAGRGLQLLFYSVGIGQISSEVPQNLSASRPQDRQFILSSKKLLLSDSGFYLCAWSVPAGVYEQYFGPGTRLTVT.

The CDR3 is CASNWGTSAQYF. The CDR3, as DNA: TGTGCCAGCAATTGGGGGACTAGCGCGCAGTATTTT. The V call is TRBV28, the J call TRBJ2-3, with TRBD2 matching 10 bases. Germline CDR1 is MDHEN and CDR2 is SYDVKM. The V gene end was trimmed by 7 bases and the J gene end by 10 bases; junction bases not matched to a gene: 5. This CDR3 is built from 12 residues.

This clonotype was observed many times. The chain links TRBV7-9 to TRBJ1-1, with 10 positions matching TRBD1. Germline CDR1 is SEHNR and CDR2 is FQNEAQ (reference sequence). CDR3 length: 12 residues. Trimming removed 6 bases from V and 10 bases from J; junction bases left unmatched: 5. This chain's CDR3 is CASSFDRGPAFF. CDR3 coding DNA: TGTGCCAGCAGTTTCGACAGGGGGCCAGCTTTCTTT.

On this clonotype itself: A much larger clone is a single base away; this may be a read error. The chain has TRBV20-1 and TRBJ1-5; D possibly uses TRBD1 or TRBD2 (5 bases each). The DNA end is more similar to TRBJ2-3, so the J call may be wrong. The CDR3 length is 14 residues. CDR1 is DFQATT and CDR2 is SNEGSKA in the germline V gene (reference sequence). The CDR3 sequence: CSASSGTGNQPQYF. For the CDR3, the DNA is TGCAGTGCTAGTTCCGGGACGGGCAATCAGCCCCAGTATTTT.

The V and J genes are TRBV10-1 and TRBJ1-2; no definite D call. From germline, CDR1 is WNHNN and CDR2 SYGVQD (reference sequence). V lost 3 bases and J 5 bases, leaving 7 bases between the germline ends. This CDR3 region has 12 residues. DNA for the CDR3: TGCGCCAGCAGTGACAGAAGGTATGGCTACACCTTC. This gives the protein CASSDRRYGYTF.

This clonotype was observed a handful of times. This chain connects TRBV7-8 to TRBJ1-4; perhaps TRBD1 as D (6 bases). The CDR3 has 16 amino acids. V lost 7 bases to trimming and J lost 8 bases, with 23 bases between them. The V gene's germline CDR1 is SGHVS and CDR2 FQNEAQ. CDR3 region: CASTSTGGAFGEKLFF. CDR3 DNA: TGTGCCAGCACCAGTACTGGGGGGGCATTCGGAGAAAAACTGTTTTTT.

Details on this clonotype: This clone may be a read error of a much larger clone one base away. CDR3: CSPRSGTGGSPDTEAFF. CDR3 nucleotide sequence: TGCAGTCCAAGATCCGGGACAGGGGGGTCCCCCGACACTGAAGCTTTCTTT. The chain is built from TRBV20-1 and TRBJ1-1, with 11 bases that match TRBD1. Germline values: CDR1 DFQATT, CDR2 SNEGSKA (reference sequence). There are 17 residues in the CDR3. After removal of 8 bases from V and 3 bases from J, the junction contained 17 bases not matched to a gene.

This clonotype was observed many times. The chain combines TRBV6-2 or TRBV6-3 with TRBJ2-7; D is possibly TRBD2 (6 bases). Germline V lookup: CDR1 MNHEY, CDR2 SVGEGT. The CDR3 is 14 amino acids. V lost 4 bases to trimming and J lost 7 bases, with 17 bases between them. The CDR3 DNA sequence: TGTGCCAGCAGTTTATACGAGGCCGCGGGGGAGCAGTACTTC. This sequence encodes CASSLYEAAGEQYF.

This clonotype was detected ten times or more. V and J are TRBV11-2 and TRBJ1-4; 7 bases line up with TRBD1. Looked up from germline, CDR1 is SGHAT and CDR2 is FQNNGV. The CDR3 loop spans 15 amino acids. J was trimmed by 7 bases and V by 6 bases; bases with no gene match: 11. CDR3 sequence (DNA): TGTGCCAGCAGTTACCGGACAGGCGGCGGTGAAAAACTGTTTTTT. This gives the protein CASSYRTGGGEKLFF.

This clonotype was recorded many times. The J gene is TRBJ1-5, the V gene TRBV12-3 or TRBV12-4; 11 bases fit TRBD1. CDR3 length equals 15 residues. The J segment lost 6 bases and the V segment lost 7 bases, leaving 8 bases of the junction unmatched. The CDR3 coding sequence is TGTGCCAGCACCGATGGACAGGGGGCATCTCAGCCCCAGCATTTT. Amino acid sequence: CASTDGQGASQPQHF.

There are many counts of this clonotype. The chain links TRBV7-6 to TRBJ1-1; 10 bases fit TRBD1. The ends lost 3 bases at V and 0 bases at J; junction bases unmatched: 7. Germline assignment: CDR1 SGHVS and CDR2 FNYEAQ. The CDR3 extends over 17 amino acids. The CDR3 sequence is CASSLPGQGTMNTEAFF. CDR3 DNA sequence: TGTGCCAGCAGCTTGCCGGGACAGGGGACCATGAACACTGAAGCTTTCTTT.

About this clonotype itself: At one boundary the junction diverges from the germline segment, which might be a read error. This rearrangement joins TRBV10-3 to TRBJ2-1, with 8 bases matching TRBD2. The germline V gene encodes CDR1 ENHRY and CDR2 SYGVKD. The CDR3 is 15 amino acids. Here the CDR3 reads CAISAGRATYNERFF. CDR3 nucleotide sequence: TGTGCCATCAGCGCCGGGAGGGCGACCTACAATGAGCGGTTCTTC.

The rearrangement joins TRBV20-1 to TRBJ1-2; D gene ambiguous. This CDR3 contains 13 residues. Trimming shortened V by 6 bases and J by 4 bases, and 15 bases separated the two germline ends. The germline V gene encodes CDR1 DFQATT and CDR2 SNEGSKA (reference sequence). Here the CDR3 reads CSARRTSGYGYTF. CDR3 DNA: TGCAGTGCGAGGAGAACCAGTGGCTATGGCTACACCTTC.

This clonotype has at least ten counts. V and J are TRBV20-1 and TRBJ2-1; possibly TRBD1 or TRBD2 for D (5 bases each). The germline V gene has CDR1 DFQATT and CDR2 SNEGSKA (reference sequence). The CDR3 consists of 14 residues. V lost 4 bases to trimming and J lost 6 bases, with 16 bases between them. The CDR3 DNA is TGCAGTGCTACCCCCGCTAGCAGGGTCAATGAGCAGTTCTTC. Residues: CSATPASRVNEQFF.

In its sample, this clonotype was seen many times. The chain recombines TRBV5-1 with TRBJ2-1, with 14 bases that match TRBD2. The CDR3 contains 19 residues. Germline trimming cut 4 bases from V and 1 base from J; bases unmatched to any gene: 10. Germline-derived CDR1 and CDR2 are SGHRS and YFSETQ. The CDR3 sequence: CASSGVGLAGEGSYNEQFF. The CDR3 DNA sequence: TGCGCCAGCAGCGGGGTGGGACTAGCGGGGGAAGGGTCCTACAATGAGCAGTTCTTC.

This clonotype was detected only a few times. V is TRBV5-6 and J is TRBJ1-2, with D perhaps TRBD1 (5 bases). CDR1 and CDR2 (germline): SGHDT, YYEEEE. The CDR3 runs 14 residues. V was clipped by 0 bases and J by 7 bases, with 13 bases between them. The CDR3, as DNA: TGTGCCAGCAGCTTGGGCCAGGGTAGTGGTGGCTACACCTTC. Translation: CASSLGQGSGGYTF.